This T cell receptor beta chain was profiled in a study of blood T cell repertoires in COVID-19. Study context: The analysed material was cDNA or gDNA that came from T cells, B-cell-depleted T cells, or PBMCs.

Original processing notes: Amplification of reference gene primers was used by the study to estimate nucleated cell counts. The repertoire was sequenced with immunoSEQ multiplex PCR; TCRdb's copy has only in-frame clones and lacks some. V and J calls and clone size are given by that table; D and trimming were obtained from the DNA. The sample holds over 150,000 clones, roughly 89% seen once. Sample: peripheral blood. This sequence was found in a man aged 45 to 65 with acute or convalescent COVID-19.

The CDR3 DNA follows: TGCGCCAGCAGCCAAGGACTAGCGGGAGCGCTAGAGCAGTTCTTC. This translates into CASSQGLAGALEQFF. The chain links TRBV4-1 to TRBJ2-1, with 12 bases aligning to TRBD2. The V gene's germline CDR1 is MGHRA and CDR2 YSYEKL. CDR3 length: 15 residues. V lost 1 base to trimming and J lost 10 bases; unmatched junction nucleotides: 5.